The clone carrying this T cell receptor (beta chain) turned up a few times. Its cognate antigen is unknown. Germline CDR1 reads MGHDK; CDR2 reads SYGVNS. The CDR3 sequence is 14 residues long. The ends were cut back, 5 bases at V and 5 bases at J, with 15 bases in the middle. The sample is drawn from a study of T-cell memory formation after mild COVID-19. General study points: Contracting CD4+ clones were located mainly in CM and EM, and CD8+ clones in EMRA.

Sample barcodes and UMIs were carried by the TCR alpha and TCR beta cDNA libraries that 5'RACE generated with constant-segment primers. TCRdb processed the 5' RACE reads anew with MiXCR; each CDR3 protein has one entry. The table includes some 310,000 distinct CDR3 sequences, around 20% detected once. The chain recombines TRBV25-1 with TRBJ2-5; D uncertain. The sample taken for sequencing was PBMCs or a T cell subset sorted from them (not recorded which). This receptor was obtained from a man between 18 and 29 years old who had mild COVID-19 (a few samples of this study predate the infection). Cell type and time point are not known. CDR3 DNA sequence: TGTGCCAGCAGTCCCCCGACGGTGGGGGAGACCCAGTACTTC. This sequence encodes CASSPPTVGETQYF.